These 21 T cell receptor beta chains came from one sample sequenced in a study of T cell responses to AZD1222 COVID-19 vaccine. Assay: immunoSEQ multiplex PCR; the TCRdb copy retains only in-frame clones and omits some. Found here are roughly 100,000 clones, about 89% of them singletons; the top ten hold roughly 20%. The sample in question was peripheral blood, obtained on day 0 of AZD1222 vaccination. Receptors originate from an adult in good health.

This chain connects TRBV11-3 to TRBJ2-1; the D gene is possibly TRBD1 (5 bases). In germline, CDR1 is SGHNT, CDR2 YENEEA. Trimming shortened V by 0 bases and J by 2 bases, and 8 bases separated the two germline ends. The CDR3 runs 15 residues. CDR3 in amino acids: CASSLDPGPYNEQFF. The CDR3 DNA sequence: TGTGCCAGCAGCTTAGACCCAGGGCCCTACAATGAGCAGTTCTTC. Using reference TRBV11-3 and TRBJ2-1 for the parts outside the CDR3, the full variable domain is EAGVVQSPRYKIIEKKQPVAFWCNPISGHNTLYWYLQNLGQGPELLIRYENEEAVDDSQLPKDRFSAERLKGVDSTLKIQPAELGDSAVYLCASSLDPGPYNEQFFGPGTRLTVL.

This rearrangement joins TRBV6-5 to TRBJ1-5; no definite D call. The CDR3 length is 12 residues. CDR1 MNHEY and CDR2 SVGAGI come from the germline V gene. With 8 bases removed from V and 4 bases from J, the gap between germline ends came to 9 bases. The CDR3 sequence is CASRDGNQPQHF. The CDR3 nucleotides are TGTGCCAGCCGAGACGGGAATCAGCCCCAGCATTTT.

Of note for this clone: Distinct nucleotide sequences in the sample also encode this CDR3. The V gene is TRBV2, the J gene TRBJ1-1; no reliable D call. V was shortened by 2 bases and J by 3 bases, with 1 base between the two germline ends. The CDR3 runs to 11 residues. The V gene's germline CDR1 is SNHLY and CDR2 FYNNEI. CDR3 sequence (DNA): TGTGCCAGCAGTGAATACACTGAAGCTTTCTTT. It encodes CASSEYTEAFF.

This chain connects TRBV14 to TRBJ1-2; TRBD1 aligns across 7 bases. Germline loops: CDR1 SGHDN, CDR2 FVKESK. The J segment lost 5 bases and the V segment lost 2 bases, leaving 8 bases of the junction unmatched. The CDR3 runs 15 residues. The chain's CDR3 is CASSQTGQPDYGYTF. CDR3 in DNA: TGTGCCAGCAGCCAAACGGGACAGCCTGATTATGGCTACACCTTC.

The chain employs TRBV7-9 and TRBJ1-2; TRBD1 matches 8 bases. V was clipped by 2 bases and J by 6 bases; unmatched bases: 8. The CDR3 is 15 residues long. Germline values: CDR1 SEHNR, CDR2 FQNEAQ (reference sequence). DNA of the CDR3: TGTGCCAGCAGCTTAATCGGGACAGGTGGCGATGGCTACACCTTC. Translated: CASSLIGTGGDGYTF.

V usage is TRBV19 and J usage is TRBJ1-2; 8 bases map to TRBD1. The CDR3 spans 12 residues. Per germline, CDR1 LNHDA and CDR2 SQIVND (reference sequence). The V gene end was trimmed by 9 bases and the J gene end by 4 bases; junction bases not matched to a gene: 4. The CDR3 here is CASFTGGYGYTF. DNA for the CDR3: TGTGCCAGCTTTACAGGGGGCTATGGCTACACCTTC.

The V call is TRBV6-5, the J call TRBJ1-5; D is undetermined. The V gene's germline CDR1 is MNHEY and CDR2 SVGAGI. The CDR3 is 12 residues long. V dropped 6 bases and J dropped 5 bases, with 8 bases sitting between them. In DNA form, the CDR3 reads TGTGCCAGCAGCCATCCCGATCAGCCCCAGCATTTT. It specifies CASSHPDQPQHF.

The V call is TRBV12-3 or TRBV12-4, the J call TRBJ1-2; 8 positions agree with TRBD1. The V and J ends lost 1 base and 9 bases, in that order; junction bases with no gene match: 4. The CDR3 length is 13 residues. This chain's CDR3 is CASSLDRGYRYTF. The CDR3 DNA reads as TGTGCCAGCAGTTTAGACAGGGGGTATCGCTACACCTTC.

The V call is TRBV27, the J call TRBJ2-3; D is undetermined. The CDR3 covers 12 residues. Germline V gene lookup returns CDR1 MNHEY and CDR2 SMNVEV (reference sequence). V dropped 7 bases and J dropped 4 bases, with 9 bases sitting between them. CDR3 loop: CASKGRADTQYF. The CDR3 DNA sequence: TGTGCCAGCAAGGGCCGAGCAGATACGCAGTATTTT.

The chain joins TRBV13 to TRBJ2-5; D unclear. V lost 6 bases to trimming and J lost 2 bases, with 16 bases between them. CDR1 and CDR2 (germline): PRHDT, FYEKMQ (reference sequence). This CDR3 has 15 amino acids. This CDR3 is CASSPSRTDQETQYF. CDR3 nucleotide sequence: TGTGCCAGCAGTCCATCTAGGACGGATCAAGAGACCCAGTACTTC. Using reference TRBV13 and TRBJ2-5 for the parts outside the CDR3, the full variable domain is AAGVIQSPRHLIKEKRETATLKCYPIPRHDTVYWYQQGPGQDPQFLISFYEKMQSDKGSIPDRFSAQQFSDYHSELNMSSLELGDSALYFCASSPSRTDQETQYFGPGTRLLVL.

This rearrangement joins TRBV11-2 to TRBJ2-2, with D unresolved. Germline CDR1 and CDR2: SGHAT and FQNNGV. The length of the CDR3 is 18 residues. The V end was cut by 5 bases, the J end by 0 bases, with 19 bases between. CDR3 nucleotide sequence: TGTGCCAGCAGCAGAAACCGAAGGAGCACAGCGAACACCGGGGAGCTGTTTTTT. Its protein product is CASSRNRRSTANTGELFF.

This chain joins TRBV3-1 (or the pseudogene TRBV3-2) and TRBJ1-5; D gene uncertain. The CDR3 is 12 amino acids. V lost 4 bases, J lost 6 bases, and 7 bases lay in between. Germline CDR1 reads LGHDT; CDR2 reads YNNKEL (reference sequence). DNA for the CDR3: TGTGCCAGCAGCCTGTCAGGTCAGCCCCAGCATTTT. It specifies CASSLSGQPQHF.

The V and J genes are TRBV6-5 and TRBJ2-7; the D is unclear. The CDR3 runs to 15 residues. Looked up from germline, CDR1 is MNHEY and CDR2 is SVGAGI. Between the trimmed V and J ends, which lost 0 bases and 6 bases, there was a span of 15 bases. CDR3 sequence (DNA): TGTGCCAGCAGTTACTCGAATCAGCCCACCGGCGAGCAGTACTTC. As protein: CASSYSNQPTGEQYF.

Concerning this clone itself: This is likely a read error, given that the CDR3 carries no conserved phenylalanine or tryptophan at its end. The V gene is TRBV4-1, the J gene TRBJ1-6; D is undetermined. The CDR3 is made up of 13 amino acids. V was pared by 0 bases and J by 9 bases, with 6 bases between. Per germline, CDR1 MGHRA and CDR2 YSYEKL. CDR3: CASSQDPGSPLHL. The CDR3 DNA reads TGCGCCAGCAGCCAAGATCCCGGTTCACCCCTCCACCTT.

The chain joins TRBV5-1 to TRBJ1-1, with a weak D call TRBD1 (6 bases). Germline CDR1 is SGHRS and CDR2 is YFSETQ. The CDR3 loop spans 14 amino acids. V lost 2 bases and J 1 base, leaving 9 bases between the germline ends. CDR3 sequence (DNA): TGCGCCAGCAGCTTCGGGGGCGCGAACACTGAAGCTTTCTTT. It translates to CASSFGGANTEAFF.

CDR3: CASSELGINTGELFF. Here the CDR3 DNA reads TGCGCCAGCAGTGAGTTGGGAATTAACACCGGGGAGCTGTTTTTT. The V gene is TRBV10-1, the J gene TRBJ2-2; no reliable D call. This CDR3 comprises 15 residues. From germline, CDR1 is WNHNN and CDR2 SYGVQD (reference sequence). V shed 1 base and J shed 2 bases, with 8 bases lying between them.

This clone was detected a few times. CDR3 region: CSVEEGETQYF. In DNA, the CDR3 is TGCAGCGTTGAAGAGGGAGAGACCCAGTACTTC. V is TRBV29-1 and J is TRBJ2-5; D unclear. V shed 0 bases and J shed 4 bases, with 3 bases lying between them. Germline CDR1 is SQVTM and CDR2 is ANQGSEA. This CDR3 has 11 amino acids.

This sequence joins TRBV30 and TRBJ1-3; no definite D call. V shed 4 bases and J shed 0 bases, with 10 bases lying between them. This CDR3 contains 14 residues. The germline CDR1 and CDR2 sequences are GTSNPN and SVGIG (reference sequence). This CDR3 is CAWKWVNSGNTIYF. Here the CDR3 DNA reads TGTGCCTGGAAATGGGTCAACTCTGGAAACACCATATATTTT.

The genes are TRBV6-5 and TRBJ1-4; D gene uncertain. The length of the CDR3 is 14 residues. Germline lookup yields CDR1 MNHEY and CDR2 SVGAGI. V lost 5 bases, J lost 7 bases, and 14 bases lay in between. CDR3 nucleotide sequence: TGTGCCAGCAGTAACCTCGGTGGGATTGAAAAACTGTTTTTT. Translation gives CASSNLGGIEKLFF.

The chain couples TRBV29-1 to TRBJ2-5; D perhaps matches TRBD2 (7 bases). V was shortened by 3 bases and J by 1 base, with 21 bases between the two germline ends. Germline V gene data show CDR1 as SQVTM and CDR2 as ANQGSEA. The length of the CDR3 is 17 residues. CDR3 amino acids: CSVEVSYSGGAQETQYF. In DNA form, the CDR3 reads TGCAGCGTTGAGGTTTCTTATAGTGGGGGGGCCCAAGAGACCCAGTACTTC.

V is TRBV11-3 and J is TRBJ2-2; D is uncertain. Germline V lookup: CDR1 SGHNT, CDR2 YENEEA. V was pared by 5 bases and J by 2 bases, with 12 bases between. The length of the CDR3 is 15 residues. The CDR3 loop reads CASSQRRFNTGELFF. The CDR3 DNA follows: TGTGCCAGCAGCCAAAGAAGGTTCAACACCGGGGAGCTGTTTTTT.